One and the same sample provided the 25 T cell receptor beta chains below, sequenced in a study of stem cell transplantation in POMP-related autoinflammatory disease. TCRdb keeps only in-frame clones here, not all; method: immunoSEQ multiplex PCR. The table shows some 65,000 clones, with roughly 93% occurring only once. Here the sequenced sample was CD4+ T cells from PBMCs, taken after stem cell transplantation. The origin of the receptors is a human patient with POMP-related autoinflammation and immune dysregulation (PRAID). These T cells may partly come from the graft donor.

As to this clone: One junction end does not reproduce the germline sequence, and a read error may be involved. DNA of the CDR3: TGCAGCGGAACAGGGAACTCTGGCTACACCTTC. It encodes CSGTGNSGYTF. The chain is built from TRBV29-1 and TRBJ1-2; D is possibly TRBD1 (6 bases). Germline V CDR1 and CDR2: SQVTM, ANQGSEA. There are 11 residues in the CDR3.

The chain employs TRBV2 and TRBJ2-2; the match to TRBD1 covers 8 bases. The V and J ends lost 5 bases and 6 bases, in that order; junction bases with no gene match: 11. The CDR3 covers 16 residues. Germline V CDR1 and CDR2: SNHLY, FYNNEI. Here the CDR3 reads CASSLVSGTGAGELFF. The DNA of the CDR3 is TGTGCCAGCAGTCTAGTTTCCGGGACAGGCGCCGGGGAGCTGTTTTTT.

The rearrangement links TRBV27 to TRBJ2-1, with D possibly being TRBD2 (5 bases). Trimming removed 2 bases at V and 3 bases at J, with 11 bases between. CDR3 length equals 15 residues. In germline, CDR1 is MNHEY, CDR2 SMNVEV (reference sequence). The CDR3 DNA reads as TGTGCCAGCAGTTTAAACGGACTGGTCTACAATGAGCAGTTCTTC. It encodes CASSLNGLVYNEQFF.

The V gene is TRBV18, the J gene TRBJ2-1, with TRBD1 identical over 10 bases. The germline CDR1 and CDR2 sequences are KGHSH and LQKENI. The CDR3 totals 15 residues. The junction had 5 bases not matched to a gene; V was cut back by 1 base and J by 8 bases. The CDR3 region has the DNA TGTGCCAGCTCACCACGACAGGGGGCTAGTTATGAGCAGTTCTTC. The encoded protein is CASSPRQGASYEQFF.

The chain joins TRBV2 to TRBJ2-5; a possible D gene is TRBD1 (6 bases). Germline assignment: CDR1 SNHLY and CDR2 FYNNEI. The CDR3 has 14 amino acids. The V end was cut by 1 base, the J end by 2 bases, with 8 bases between. The CDR3 nucleotides are TGTGCCAGCAGTGAAGACAGGGTTCAAGAGACCCAGTACTTC. It encodes CASSEDRVQETQYF.

This clone was recorded a few times. The CDR3 sequence: CASSQRTGGGLYSNQPQHF. CDR3 bases: TGCGCCAGCAGCCAACGGACAGGGGGCGGTCTTTATAGCAATCAGCCCCAGCATTTT. The J gene is TRBJ1-5, the V gene TRBV4-1, with 11 bases matching TRBD1. J gave up 0 bases and V 2 bases, and 9 bases lay outside the gene matches. From germline, CDR1 is MGHRA and CDR2 YSYEKL. The CDR3 loop spans 19 amino acids.

The rearrangement links TRBV7-8 to TRBJ2-5, with 7 positions matching TRBD2. Trimming took 4 bases from V and 5 from J; bases not matched to a gene: 13. The CDR3 has 16 amino acids. CDR1 is SGHVS, CDR2 FQNEAQ, per germline. CDR3 sequence reads: CASSYTGLPRVETQYF. The DNA of the CDR3 is TGTGCCAGCAGCTACACGGGACTACCAAGGGTGGAGACCCAGTACTTC.

The J gene is TRBJ2-3, the V gene TRBV28; TRBD2 matches at 9 bases. Germline CDR1 is MDHEN and CDR2 is SYDVKM. This CDR3 comprises 15 residues. Trimming took 3 bases from V and 2 from J; bases not matched to a gene: 3. The CDR3 DNA follows: TGTGCCAGCAGTTTGACTAGCGGATTCACAGATACGCAGTATTTT. Translating gives CASSLTSGFTDTQYF.

The chain carries TRBV27 and TRBJ2-3, with 12 bases fitting TRBD2. Germline V gene data show CDR1 as MNHEY and CDR2 as SMNVEV (reference sequence). V lost 5 bases and J lost 4; bases outside the gene matches: 10. The CDR3 loop spans 17 amino acids. Here the CDR3 DNA reads TGTGCCAGCAGTCGCGCTCTTACTAGCGGGAGGTCAGATACGCAGTATTTT. Amino acid sequence: CASSRALTSGRSDTQYF.

This sequence joins TRBV7-6 and TRBJ1-5; TRBD1 is a possible D gene (6 bases). CDR1 is SGHVS, CDR2 FNYEAQ, per germline. CDR3 size: 16 residues. V lost 2 bases and J lost 4, with 15 bases in between. In DNA, the CDR3 is TGTGCCAGCAGCTTAAGGGGGGGTGGGGATAATCAGCCCCAGCATTTT. It encodes CASSLRGGGDNQPQHF.

This chain uses TRBV25-1 with TRBJ2-3; D gene uncertain. Germline CDR1 is MGHDK and CDR2 is SYGVNS. With 4 bases removed from V and 0 bases from J, the gap between germline ends came to 11 bases. This CDR3 has 15 amino acids. CDR3 nucleotide sequence: TGTGCCAGCAGTGGCTGGTCCGCTAGCACAGATACGCAGTATTTT. It yields the protein CASSGWSASTDTQYF.

As to this clone: Its ends do not fully match the called genes, so a read error is possible. The chain recombines TRBV4-2 with TRBJ1-2; D is perhaps TRBD1 (5 bases). This CDR3 comprises 16 residues. The germline V gene has CDR1 LGHNA and CDR2 YNFKEQ. The CDR3: CASSQEAGQGGYGYTF. In DNA form, the CDR3 reads TGTGCCAGCAGTCAAGAGGCCGGTCAGGGCGGCTATGGCTACACCTTC.

This CDR3 is CASLGLWSSYNSPLHF. CDR3 in DNA: TGTGCCAGCCTGGGACTCTGGAGCTCCTATAATTCACCCCTCCACTTT. The chain recombines TRBV28 with TRBJ1-6; TRBD1 is a possible D gene (5 bases). The germline gives CDR1 MDHEN, CDR2 SYDVKM. V lost 8 bases and J lost 0, with 14 bases in between. The CDR3 is 16 residues long.

This chain links TRBV15 with TRBJ2-1; D remains ambiguous. Germline values: CDR1 LNHNV, CDR2 YYDKDF (reference sequence). V was pared by 0 bases and J by 10 bases, with 10 bases between. The CDR3 consists of 13 residues. The CDR3 reads CATSRDTRQEQFF. CDR3 bases: TGTGCCACCAGCAGAGATACGCGGCAGGAGCAGTTCTTC.

CDR3 bases: TGTGCCAGCAGTCCCCGCGGGGGGAGCTCCTACAATGAGCAGTTCTTC. Translation gives CASSPRGGSSYNEQFF. The V gene is TRBV27, the J gene TRBJ2-1; 8 bases map to TRBD2. The germline V gene has CDR1 MNHEY and CDR2 SMNVEV (reference sequence). V shed 5 bases, J shed 0 bases, and the junction held 6 bases outside the gene matches. The CDR3 totals 16 residues.

J is TRBJ1-4 and V is TRBV7-6; 7 bases align to TRBD1. Looked up from germline, CDR1 is SGHVS and CDR2 is FNYEAQ. V lost 4 bases and J lost 0; bases outside the gene matches: 14. The CDR3 has 19 residues. CDR3 nucleotides: TGTGCCAGCAGCTCCCTTGGCCGAGGGGGCGCGGCAACTAATGAAAAACTGTTTTTT. Its protein product is CASSSLGRGGAATNEKLFF.

V and J are TRBV4-1 and TRBJ2-3; D is unclear. V lost 4 bases to trimming and J lost 0 bases, with 8 bases between them. This CDR3 has 14 amino acids. Germline V gives CDR1 MGHRA, CDR2 YSYEKL. CDR3 loop: CASSLPFSTDTQYF. The CDR3 DNA reads as TGCGCCAGCAGCCTGCCTTTTAGCACAGATACGCAGTATTTT.

This rearrangement joins TRBV18 to TRBJ1-4; D is unclear. From germline, CDR1 is KGHSH and CDR2 LQKENI. This CDR3 is 15 amino acids long. Trimming stripped 1 base from V and 4 bases from J, with 10 bases between. The CDR3 loop is CASSPQDLGNEKLFF. The CDR3 DNA is TGTGCCAGCTCACCACAGGATTTGGGTAATGAAAAACTGTTTTTT.

The rearrangement joins TRBV9 to TRBJ2-5, with TRBD1 identical over 7 bases. Trimming removed 0 bases from V and 4 bases from J; junction bases left unmatched: 6. The CDR3 is 15 amino acids. Germline values: CDR1 SGDLS, CDR2 YYNGEE. The CDR3 DNA follows: TGTGCCAGCAGCGTAGACAGGGGTTCTTCAGAGACCCAGTACTTC. This sequence encodes CASSVDRGSSETQYF.

The chain recombines TRBV7-3 with TRBJ2-6; D possibly uses TRBD1 or TRBD2 (6 bases each). V lost 0 bases and J lost 2, with 8 bases in between. Germline values: CDR1 SGHTA, CDR2 FQGTGA. The CDR3 contains 16 residues. The DNA for the CDR3 is TGTGCCAGCAGCTTAACGGGGGGCGCTGGGGCCAACGTCCTGACTTTC. As protein: CASSLTGGAGANVLTF.

The DNA for the CDR3 is TGTGCCAGCAGCCCGACTGGTTCGGAAAAACTGTTTTTT. Amino acids: CASSPTGSEKLFF. The J gene is TRBJ1-4, the V gene TRBV7-7; D call uncertain. V lost 5 bases to trimming and J lost 8 bases, with 12 bases between them. The CDR3 spans 13 residues. The germline V gene encodes CDR1 SSHAT and CDR2 FNYEAQ (reference sequence).

The chain links TRBV7-9 to TRBJ1-5; 7 bases align to TRBD1. V lost 5 bases, J lost 1 base, and 2 bases stayed unmatched. The germline gives CDR1 SEHNR, CDR2 FQNEAQ (reference sequence). CDR3 length: 14 residues. The CDR3 is CASSLQGSNQPQHF. CDR3 DNA: TGTGCCAGCAGCCTACAGGGGAGCAATCAGCCCCAGCATTTT.

The V call is TRBV5-4, the J call TRBJ2-7, with D possibly matching TRBD2 (6 bases). The V gene lost 1 base and the J gene lost 2 bases, with 10 bases spanning the gap. The CDR3 spans 14 residues. Germline V gives CDR1 SGHNT, CDR2 YYREEE (reference sequence). The CDR3 reads CASSLLGGTYEQYF. In DNA, the CDR3 is TGTGCCAGCAGCTTGTTGGGGGGAACCTACGAGCAGTACTTC.

This clone was detected once. In nucleotides, the CDR3 is TGTGCCAGCAGCTTAGCGGATCATTGGACTGAAGCTTTCTTT. Protein: CASSLADHWTEAFF. The V and J genes are TRBV7-9 and TRBJ1-1; D call uncertain. CDR1 is SEHNR, CDR2 FQNEAQ, per germline (reference sequence). The V end lost 0 bases, the J end lost 5 bases, and 10 bases lay between the germline ends. The CDR3 covers 14 residues.

The chain links TRBV30 to TRBJ2-2; D gene uncertain. CDR1 and CDR2 from the germline V gene are GTSNPN and SVGIG (reference sequence). The V gene lost 0 bases and the J gene lost 5 bases, with 13 bases spanning the gap. This CDR3 contains 15 residues. The CDR3 is CAWSVATLGTGELFF. The CDR3 nucleotides read TGTGCCTGGAGTGTAGCGACTCTGGGGACCGGGGAGCTGTTTTTT. Variable domain in full (rest from reference TRBV30 and TRBJ2-2): SQTIHQWPATLVQPVGSPLSLECTVEGTSNPNLYWYRQAAGRGLQLLFYSVGIGQISSEVPQNLSASRPQDRQFILSSKKLLLSDSGFYLCAWSVATLGTGELFFGEGSRLTVL.